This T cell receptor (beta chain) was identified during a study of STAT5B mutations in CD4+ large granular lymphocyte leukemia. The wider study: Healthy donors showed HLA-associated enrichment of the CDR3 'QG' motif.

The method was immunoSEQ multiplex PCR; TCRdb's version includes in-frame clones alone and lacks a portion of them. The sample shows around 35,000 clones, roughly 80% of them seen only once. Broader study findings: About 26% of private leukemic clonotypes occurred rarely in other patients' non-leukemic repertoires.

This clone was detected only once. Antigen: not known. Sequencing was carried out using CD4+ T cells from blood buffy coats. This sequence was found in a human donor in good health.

CDR3 region: CASSPRVTVYNEQFF. DNA of the CDR3: TGTGCCAGCTCCCCGAGGGTGACTGTCTACAATGAGCAGTTCTTC. The rearrangement uses TRBV18 and TRBJ2-1; D is perhaps TRBD2 (5 bases). This CDR3 comprises 15 residues. CDR1 is KGHSH and CDR2 is LQKENI in the germline V gene. With 6 bases removed from V and 3 bases from J, the gap between germline ends came to 15 bases.